This entry concerns a single TCR beta chain. The donors, all healthy, were Caucasians living in Russia, aged about 6 to 90. Germline V gives CDR1 LNHDA, CDR2 SQIVND (reference sequence). This CDR3 has 17 amino acids. The trim removed 4 bases at V and 6 bases at J, leaving 9 bases unmatched. This entry comes from a study of blood T cells in healthy people across ages. It was with a sample-barcoded 5' primer and a J-beta primer mix that a second PCR of roughly 7 to 12 cycles was run. TCRdb analysed the 5' RACE reads with MiXCR anew, one entry per CDR3 protein. The sample lists roughly 500,000 distinct CDR3 sequences, 24% occurring once. The sample was also linked to a second study, of T cells of mothers and their children. That paper notes: A few healthy Caucasian mothers and their six children donated. An overlap that was slightly higher, though non-significant, was seen in related mother-child pairs versus unrelated pairs.

The receptor comes from a boy aged 5-17 years in good health. The sequencing input was blood. J is TRBJ2-1 and V is TRBV19; 13 bases line up with TRBD2. As DNA, the CDR3 is TGTGCCAGTAGTAGAACTAGCGGGAGGGCCGTAGGCAATGAGCAGTTCTTC. Translated, it gives CASSRTSGRAVGNEQFF.